The 19 T cell receptor gamma chains below all came from one sample that was sequenced in a study of gamma-delta T cells after stem cell transplantation. TCRdb called clones from the RT-PCR reads again using CATT. The table records about 1,700 gamma-chain clones, 15% to 20% of them present only once. Sequenced input: gamma-delta T cells. These receptors all come from a human donor. It is not recorded whose cells these are; they may come from a transplant donor.

As concerns this clone: The germline gene is not matched at one end of the junction; a read error may be the cause. This chain uses TRGV8 with TRGJ1 or TRGJ2. The CDR3 consists of 13 residues. Germline V gene lookup returns CDR1 VENAVY and CDR2 YDSYNSRV. The DNA for the CDR3 is TGTGCCACCTGGGGTAGGGCTCCTTATAAGAAACTCTTT. Its protein product is CATWGRAPYKKLF.

This clone was seen only a few times. This rearrangement joins TRGV3 to TRGJ1 or TRGJ2. CDR3 length: 12 residues. Per the germline V gene, CDR1 is VTNTFY and CDR2 is YDVSTARD (reference sequence). V trimming: 0 bases; J trimming: 10 bases; junction bases outside the gene matches: 6. The DNA of the CDR3 is TGTGCCACCTGGGACAGGCCTGAAAAGAAACTCTTT. Translation gives CATWDRPEKKLF.

This clone has a handful of counts. This chain connects TRGV9 to TRGJ1 or TRGJ2. The germline V gene has CDR1 GITISATS and CDR2 ISYDGTV (reference sequence). This CDR3 has 14 residues. The ends lost 3 bases at V and 0 bases at J; junction bases unmatched: 5. The CDR3 DNA reads as TGTGCCTTGTGGGAGCCATCGAATTATTATAAGAAACTCTTT. Translation gives CALWEPSNYYKKLF.

In this sample, this clone is large. This rearrangement joins TRGV4 to TRGJ1 or TRGJ2. V dropped 1 base and J dropped 6; count of bases not matched to a gene: 0. The CDR3 spans 11 residues. Germline CDR1 is EGSTGY and CDR2 is YDSYTSSV. Written as DNA, the CDR3 is TGTGCCACCTGGGATGGTTATAAGAAACTCTTT. Translating gives CATWDGYKKLF.

This chain links TRGV4 with TRGJ1 or TRGJ2. The CDR3 sequence is 13 residues long. Germline CDR1 reads EGSTGY; CDR2 reads YDSYTSSV. J gave up 7 bases and V 0 bases, and 6 bases lay outside the gene matches. CDR3 DNA sequence: TGTGCCACCTGGGATGGGCTGAAGTATAAGAAACTCTTT. Translation gives CATWDGLKYKKLF.

This clone was seen more than once but under ten times. The V call is TRGV2, the J call TRGJP2. The CDR3 is made up of 12 amino acids. CDR1 and CDR2 (germline): EGSNGY, YDSYNSKV. V gave up 6 bases and J gave up 2 bases; unmatched junction bases: 0. The CDR3 loop reads CATWSSDWIKTF. The CDR3 DNA follows: TGTGCCACCTGGAGTAGTGATTGGATCAAGACGTTT.

With regard to this clone: Just one base apart from a much larger clone, this may be a read error. This chain joins TRGV4 and TRGJ1 or TRGJ2. V dropped 4 bases and J dropped 3; count of bases not matched to a gene: 6. The V gene's germline CDR1 is EGSTGY and CDR2 YDSYTSSV. The length of the CDR3 is 13 residues. The CDR3 loop is CATWEGPYYKKLF. CDR3 DNA: TGTGCCACCTGGGAGGGGCCTTATTATAAGAAACTCTTT.

There are a few counts of this clone. One junction end disagrees with the germline gene, perhaps due to a read error. The chain recombines TRGV4 with TRGJP2. Germline V gene lookup returns CDR1 EGSTGY and CDR2 YDSYTSSV. The CDR3 covers 14 residues. CDR3 sequence: CATWDGPSGWIKTF. The CDR3 DNA reads as TGTGCCACCTGGGATGGGCCTAGTGGTTGGATCAAGACGTTT.

The sample holds a few counts of this clone. A much larger clone lies one base from this, so it may be a read error. V and J are TRGV9 and TRGJ1 or TRGJ2. The CDR3 loop spans 12 amino acids. Germline V CDR1 and CDR2: GITISATS, ISYDGTV (reference sequence). The junction had 3 bases not matched to a gene; V was cut back by 2 bases and J by 5 bases. The CDR3 region is CALWEAHYKKLF. The CDR3 DNA reads as TGTGCCTTGTGGGAGGCGCATTATAAGAAACTCTTT.

This chain joins TRGV4 and TRGJ1 or TRGJ2. Germline V lookup: CDR1 EGSTGY, CDR2 YDSYTSSV. The J segment lost 3 bases and the V segment lost 3 bases, leaving 5 bases of the junction unmatched. There are 13 residues in the CDR3. Here the CDR3 DNA reads TGTGCCACCTGGGATATACCTTATTATAAGAAACTCTTT. It translates to CATWDIPYYKKLF.

The V call is TRGV9, the J call TRGJ1 or TRGJ2. The length of the CDR3 is 13 residues. CDR1 and CDR2 (germline): GITISATS, ISYDGTV (reference sequence). Losses at the gene ends were 0 bases for V and 6 bases for J; bases not matched to a gene: 5. Written as DNA, the CDR3 is TGTGCCTTGTGGGAGGTGCGAGTTTATAAGAAACTCTTT. It translates to CALWEVRVYKKLF.

This clone qualifies as medium-sized. The rearrangement joins TRGV4 to TRGJ1 or TRGJ2. The CDR3 sequence is 13 residues long. Germline loops: CDR1 EGSTGY, CDR2 YDSYTSSV. V was pared by 0 bases and J by 7 bases, with 6 bases of the junction left unmatched. The CDR3 sequence is CATWDGPRYKKLF. The CDR3 DNA reads TGTGCCACCTGGGATGGGCCGAGGTATAAGAAACTCTTT.

This sequence joins TRGV3 and TRGJ1 or TRGJ2. After removal of 4 bases from V and 4 bases from J, the junction contained 4 bases not matched to a gene. The CDR3 is 12 residues long. Per germline, CDR1 VTNTFY and CDR2 YDVSTARD (reference sequence). The CDR3 loop reads CATWDKYYKKLF. The CDR3, as DNA: TGTGCCACCTGGGATAAGTATTATAAGAAACTCTTT.

On this clone: With a far larger clone one base away, a read error is the likely cause. This chain joins TRGV9 and TRGJP. CDR1 is GITISATS and CDR2 is ISYDGTV in the germline V gene (reference sequence). This CDR3 has 16 amino acids. The chain's CDR3 is CALWEVQELGKKNKVF. CDR3 bases: TGTGCCTTGTGGGAGGTGCAAGAGTTGGGCAAAAAAAACAAGGTATTT.

This clone was counted a few times. This sample also contains other DNA sequences that code for the same CDR3. The rearrangement uses TRGV4 and TRGJ1 or TRGJ2. Germline CDR1 is EGSTGY and CDR2 is YDSYTSSV. The CDR3 is made up of 12 amino acids. After removal of 0 bases from V and 5 bases from J, the junction contained 1 base not matched to a gene. The CDR3 DNA is TGTGCCACCTGGGATGGGGATTATAAGAAACTCTTT. Translated, it gives CATWDGDYKKLF.

Worth noting for this clone: The sample holds other DNA sequences that translate to the same CDR3. V gene TRGV9 combines with J gene TRGJ1 or TRGJ2. The CDR3 covers 13 residues. Germline values: CDR1 GITISATS, CDR2 ISYDGTV (reference sequence). Unmatched junction bases numbered 4, after V lost 2 bases and J lost 3 bases. Written as DNA, the CDR3 is TGTGCCTTGTGGGAGGCGCGTTATTATAAGAAACTCTTT. Translated: CALWEARYYKKLF.

Comments on this clone: A junction end diverges from the germline sequence, so it may reflect a read error. The V gene is TRGV8, the J gene TRGJP2. The CDR3 consists of 15 residues. The V gene's germline CDR1 is VENAVY and CDR2 YDSYNSRV. CDR3 protein: CATWDKDSSDWIRTF. Written as DNA, the CDR3 is TGTGCCACCTGGGATAAGGACAGTAGTGATTGGATCAGGACGTTT.

This chain's CDR3 is CATWDGPHQNYYKKLF. CDR3 sequence (DNA): TGTGCCACCTGGGATGGGCCCCATCAGAATTATTATAAGAAACTCTTT. V and J are TRGV4 and TRGJ1 or TRGJ2. CDR1 EGSTGY and CDR2 YDSYTSSV come from the germline V gene. The V gene end was trimmed by 0 bases and the J gene end by 0 bases; junction bases not matched to a gene: 8. The CDR3 consists of 16 residues.

This clone was picked up a small number of times. J is TRGJP and V is TRGV3. The CDR3 has 17 residues. Trimming removed 0 bases from V and 7 bases from J; junction bases left unmatched: 6. Germline V gives CDR1 VTNTFY, CDR2 YDVSTARD (reference sequence). Written as DNA, the CDR3 is TGTGCCACCTGGGACAGGCCTGGGGAGTTGGGCAAAAAAATCAAGGTATTT. This gives the protein CATWDRPGELGKKIKVF.